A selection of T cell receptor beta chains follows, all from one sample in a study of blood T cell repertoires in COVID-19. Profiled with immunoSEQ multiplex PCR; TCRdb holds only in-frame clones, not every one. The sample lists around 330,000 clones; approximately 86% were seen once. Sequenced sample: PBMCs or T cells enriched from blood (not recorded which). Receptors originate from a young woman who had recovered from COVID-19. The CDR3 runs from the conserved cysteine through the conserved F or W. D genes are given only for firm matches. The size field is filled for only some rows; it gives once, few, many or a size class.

CDR3: CASRPRAGDSPLHF
DNA: TGTGCCAGCAGGCCAAGGGCAGGGGATTCACCCCTCCACTTT
J: TRBJ1-6
D: .
V: TRBV27
size: .

CDR3: CASQDPQGTGELFF
DNA: TGTGCCAGCCAAGACCCTCAGGGAACCGGGGAGCTGTTTTTT
J: TRBJ2-2
D: .
V: TRBV3-1/TRBV3-2
size: few

CDR3: CASSRNGQHYEQYF
DNA: TGCGCCAGCAGCCGTAATGGACAGCACTACGAGCAGTACTTC
J: TRBJ2-7
D: .
V: TRBV5-1
size: .

CDR3: CASSLTIRGHEGNQPQHF
DNA: TGTGCCAGCAGTCTCACGATCAGGGGGCACGAAGGCAATCAGCCCCAGCATTTT
J: TRBJ1-5
D: TRBD1
V: TRBV2
size: .

CDR3: CASSPDQETQYF
DNA: TGTGCCAGTAGTCCAGACCAAGAGACCCAGTACTTC
J: TRBJ2-5
D: .
V: TRBV19
size: .

CDR3: CASSPTGAGTYGYTF
DNA: TGTGCCAGCAGTCCAACAGGGGCCGGGACCTATGGCTACACCTTC
J: TRBJ1-2
D: TRBD1
V: TRBV28
size: .

CDR3: CASSLVGGTTDTQYF
DNA: TGTGCCAGCAGCTTAGTGGGGGGAACCACAGATACGCAGTATTTT
J: TRBJ2-3
D: .
V: TRBV7-2
size: .

CDR3: CASSLDRFSSYNEQFF
DNA: TGCGCCAGCAGCTTGGACAGGTTTAGCTCCTACAATGAGCAGTTCTTC
J: TRBJ2-1
D: .
V: TRBV5-1
size: .

CDR3: CASSSRANTGELFF
DNA: TGTGCCAGCAGCTCGCGTGCGAACACCGGGGAGCTGTTTTTT
J: TRBJ2-2
D: .
V: TRBV7-7
size: .

CDR3: CASSIRGYSSYTEAFF
DNA: TGTGCCAGTAGTATTCGGGGGTATAGTTCGTACACTGAAGCTTTCTTT
J: TRBJ1-1
D: .
V: TRBV19
size: .

CDR3: CAISDQGGDTEAFF
DNA: TGTGCCATCAGTGATCAGGGAGGGGACACTGAAGCTTTCTTT
J: TRBJ1-1
D: .
V: TRBV10-3
size: .

CDR3: CASRPDSNYGYTF
DNA: TGTGCCAGCAGACCCGACTCTAACTATGGCTACACCTTC
J: TRBJ1-2
D: .
V: TRBV2
size: .

CDR3: CASTIPGLQSTDTQYF
DNA: TGTGCCAGCACCATTCCGGGACTCCAAAGCACAGATACGCAGTATTTT
J: TRBJ2-3
D: .
V: TRBV13
size: .

CDR3: CAWTRQATGNTIYF
DNA: TGTGCCTGGACCCGACAGGCTACTGGAAACACCATATATTTT
J: TRBJ1-3
D: .
V: TRBV30
size: .

CDR3: CASSLNSYEQYF
DNA: TGTGCCAGCAGCTTAAACAGCTACGAGCAGTACTTC
J: TRBJ2-7
D: .
V: TRBV7-9
size: .

CDR3: CASRYRRGIRHQPQHF
DNA: TGTGCCAGCAGATACAGGAGGGGCATAAGACATCAGCCCCAGCATTTT
J: TRBJ1-5
D: .
V: TRBV28
size: .

CDR3: CASSASGTGDFEKLFF
DNA: TGCGCCAGCAGCGCATCCGGGACAGGGGACTTTGAAAAACTGTTTTTT
J: TRBJ1-4
D: TRBD1
V: TRBV5-1
size: .

CDR3: CASSLTSTGLAGRGDTGELFF
DNA: TGTGCCAGCAGCTTAACAAGTACAGGACTAGCGGGACGGGGGGACACCGGGGAGCTGTTTTTT
J: TRBJ2-2
D: TRBD2
V: TRBV7-3
size: .

CDR3: CASSPQGSPGEKLFF
DNA: TGTGCCAGCAGCCCCCAAGGTAGTCCGGGGGAAAAACTGTTTTTT
J: TRBJ1-4
D: .
V: TRBV5-6
size: once

CDR3: CASSVGSGPTQYF
DNA: TGTGCCAGCAGCGTAGGCTCAGGTCCCACCCAGTACTTC
J: TRBJ2-5
D: .
V: TRBV9
size: .

CDR3: CASSYPSGGNTGELFF
DNA: TGTGCCAGCAGTTACCCTAGCGGGGGAAACACCGGGGAGCTGTTTTTT
J: TRBJ2-2
D: TRBD2
V: TRBV6-2/TRBV6-3
size: .

CDR3: CATWPRGATNEKLFF
DNA: TGTGCCACCTGGCCGCGGGGGGCAACTAATGAAAAACTGTTTTTT
J: TRBJ1-4
D: .
V: TRBV2
size: .

CDR3: CASKRLAGVLHF
DNA: TGTGCCAGCAAGAGATTAGCGGGAGTTCTCCATTTT
J: TRBJ2-3
D: TRBD2
V: TRBV9
size: .

CDR3: CASSPPTLTGELFF
DNA: TGTGCCAGCAGCCCACCAACTCTAACCGGGGAGCTGTTTTTT
J: TRBJ2-2
D: .
V: TRBV7-2
size: .

CDR3: CAISPGQSTDTQYF
DNA: TGTGCCATTTCACCGGGACAGAGCACAGATACGCAGTATTTT
J: TRBJ2-3
D: TRBD1
V: TRBV28
size: .

CDR3: CASSLSRGIYEQYF
DNA: TGTGCCAGCAGTTTGAGCAGGGGAATCTACGAGCAGTACTTC
J: TRBJ2-7
D: .
V: TRBV27
size: .

CDR3: CAWSVLTVVPTYGYTF
DNA: TGTGCCTGGAGTGTACTGACAGTTGTGCCAACTTATGGCTACACCTTC
J: TRBJ1-2
D: .
V: TRBV30
size: .